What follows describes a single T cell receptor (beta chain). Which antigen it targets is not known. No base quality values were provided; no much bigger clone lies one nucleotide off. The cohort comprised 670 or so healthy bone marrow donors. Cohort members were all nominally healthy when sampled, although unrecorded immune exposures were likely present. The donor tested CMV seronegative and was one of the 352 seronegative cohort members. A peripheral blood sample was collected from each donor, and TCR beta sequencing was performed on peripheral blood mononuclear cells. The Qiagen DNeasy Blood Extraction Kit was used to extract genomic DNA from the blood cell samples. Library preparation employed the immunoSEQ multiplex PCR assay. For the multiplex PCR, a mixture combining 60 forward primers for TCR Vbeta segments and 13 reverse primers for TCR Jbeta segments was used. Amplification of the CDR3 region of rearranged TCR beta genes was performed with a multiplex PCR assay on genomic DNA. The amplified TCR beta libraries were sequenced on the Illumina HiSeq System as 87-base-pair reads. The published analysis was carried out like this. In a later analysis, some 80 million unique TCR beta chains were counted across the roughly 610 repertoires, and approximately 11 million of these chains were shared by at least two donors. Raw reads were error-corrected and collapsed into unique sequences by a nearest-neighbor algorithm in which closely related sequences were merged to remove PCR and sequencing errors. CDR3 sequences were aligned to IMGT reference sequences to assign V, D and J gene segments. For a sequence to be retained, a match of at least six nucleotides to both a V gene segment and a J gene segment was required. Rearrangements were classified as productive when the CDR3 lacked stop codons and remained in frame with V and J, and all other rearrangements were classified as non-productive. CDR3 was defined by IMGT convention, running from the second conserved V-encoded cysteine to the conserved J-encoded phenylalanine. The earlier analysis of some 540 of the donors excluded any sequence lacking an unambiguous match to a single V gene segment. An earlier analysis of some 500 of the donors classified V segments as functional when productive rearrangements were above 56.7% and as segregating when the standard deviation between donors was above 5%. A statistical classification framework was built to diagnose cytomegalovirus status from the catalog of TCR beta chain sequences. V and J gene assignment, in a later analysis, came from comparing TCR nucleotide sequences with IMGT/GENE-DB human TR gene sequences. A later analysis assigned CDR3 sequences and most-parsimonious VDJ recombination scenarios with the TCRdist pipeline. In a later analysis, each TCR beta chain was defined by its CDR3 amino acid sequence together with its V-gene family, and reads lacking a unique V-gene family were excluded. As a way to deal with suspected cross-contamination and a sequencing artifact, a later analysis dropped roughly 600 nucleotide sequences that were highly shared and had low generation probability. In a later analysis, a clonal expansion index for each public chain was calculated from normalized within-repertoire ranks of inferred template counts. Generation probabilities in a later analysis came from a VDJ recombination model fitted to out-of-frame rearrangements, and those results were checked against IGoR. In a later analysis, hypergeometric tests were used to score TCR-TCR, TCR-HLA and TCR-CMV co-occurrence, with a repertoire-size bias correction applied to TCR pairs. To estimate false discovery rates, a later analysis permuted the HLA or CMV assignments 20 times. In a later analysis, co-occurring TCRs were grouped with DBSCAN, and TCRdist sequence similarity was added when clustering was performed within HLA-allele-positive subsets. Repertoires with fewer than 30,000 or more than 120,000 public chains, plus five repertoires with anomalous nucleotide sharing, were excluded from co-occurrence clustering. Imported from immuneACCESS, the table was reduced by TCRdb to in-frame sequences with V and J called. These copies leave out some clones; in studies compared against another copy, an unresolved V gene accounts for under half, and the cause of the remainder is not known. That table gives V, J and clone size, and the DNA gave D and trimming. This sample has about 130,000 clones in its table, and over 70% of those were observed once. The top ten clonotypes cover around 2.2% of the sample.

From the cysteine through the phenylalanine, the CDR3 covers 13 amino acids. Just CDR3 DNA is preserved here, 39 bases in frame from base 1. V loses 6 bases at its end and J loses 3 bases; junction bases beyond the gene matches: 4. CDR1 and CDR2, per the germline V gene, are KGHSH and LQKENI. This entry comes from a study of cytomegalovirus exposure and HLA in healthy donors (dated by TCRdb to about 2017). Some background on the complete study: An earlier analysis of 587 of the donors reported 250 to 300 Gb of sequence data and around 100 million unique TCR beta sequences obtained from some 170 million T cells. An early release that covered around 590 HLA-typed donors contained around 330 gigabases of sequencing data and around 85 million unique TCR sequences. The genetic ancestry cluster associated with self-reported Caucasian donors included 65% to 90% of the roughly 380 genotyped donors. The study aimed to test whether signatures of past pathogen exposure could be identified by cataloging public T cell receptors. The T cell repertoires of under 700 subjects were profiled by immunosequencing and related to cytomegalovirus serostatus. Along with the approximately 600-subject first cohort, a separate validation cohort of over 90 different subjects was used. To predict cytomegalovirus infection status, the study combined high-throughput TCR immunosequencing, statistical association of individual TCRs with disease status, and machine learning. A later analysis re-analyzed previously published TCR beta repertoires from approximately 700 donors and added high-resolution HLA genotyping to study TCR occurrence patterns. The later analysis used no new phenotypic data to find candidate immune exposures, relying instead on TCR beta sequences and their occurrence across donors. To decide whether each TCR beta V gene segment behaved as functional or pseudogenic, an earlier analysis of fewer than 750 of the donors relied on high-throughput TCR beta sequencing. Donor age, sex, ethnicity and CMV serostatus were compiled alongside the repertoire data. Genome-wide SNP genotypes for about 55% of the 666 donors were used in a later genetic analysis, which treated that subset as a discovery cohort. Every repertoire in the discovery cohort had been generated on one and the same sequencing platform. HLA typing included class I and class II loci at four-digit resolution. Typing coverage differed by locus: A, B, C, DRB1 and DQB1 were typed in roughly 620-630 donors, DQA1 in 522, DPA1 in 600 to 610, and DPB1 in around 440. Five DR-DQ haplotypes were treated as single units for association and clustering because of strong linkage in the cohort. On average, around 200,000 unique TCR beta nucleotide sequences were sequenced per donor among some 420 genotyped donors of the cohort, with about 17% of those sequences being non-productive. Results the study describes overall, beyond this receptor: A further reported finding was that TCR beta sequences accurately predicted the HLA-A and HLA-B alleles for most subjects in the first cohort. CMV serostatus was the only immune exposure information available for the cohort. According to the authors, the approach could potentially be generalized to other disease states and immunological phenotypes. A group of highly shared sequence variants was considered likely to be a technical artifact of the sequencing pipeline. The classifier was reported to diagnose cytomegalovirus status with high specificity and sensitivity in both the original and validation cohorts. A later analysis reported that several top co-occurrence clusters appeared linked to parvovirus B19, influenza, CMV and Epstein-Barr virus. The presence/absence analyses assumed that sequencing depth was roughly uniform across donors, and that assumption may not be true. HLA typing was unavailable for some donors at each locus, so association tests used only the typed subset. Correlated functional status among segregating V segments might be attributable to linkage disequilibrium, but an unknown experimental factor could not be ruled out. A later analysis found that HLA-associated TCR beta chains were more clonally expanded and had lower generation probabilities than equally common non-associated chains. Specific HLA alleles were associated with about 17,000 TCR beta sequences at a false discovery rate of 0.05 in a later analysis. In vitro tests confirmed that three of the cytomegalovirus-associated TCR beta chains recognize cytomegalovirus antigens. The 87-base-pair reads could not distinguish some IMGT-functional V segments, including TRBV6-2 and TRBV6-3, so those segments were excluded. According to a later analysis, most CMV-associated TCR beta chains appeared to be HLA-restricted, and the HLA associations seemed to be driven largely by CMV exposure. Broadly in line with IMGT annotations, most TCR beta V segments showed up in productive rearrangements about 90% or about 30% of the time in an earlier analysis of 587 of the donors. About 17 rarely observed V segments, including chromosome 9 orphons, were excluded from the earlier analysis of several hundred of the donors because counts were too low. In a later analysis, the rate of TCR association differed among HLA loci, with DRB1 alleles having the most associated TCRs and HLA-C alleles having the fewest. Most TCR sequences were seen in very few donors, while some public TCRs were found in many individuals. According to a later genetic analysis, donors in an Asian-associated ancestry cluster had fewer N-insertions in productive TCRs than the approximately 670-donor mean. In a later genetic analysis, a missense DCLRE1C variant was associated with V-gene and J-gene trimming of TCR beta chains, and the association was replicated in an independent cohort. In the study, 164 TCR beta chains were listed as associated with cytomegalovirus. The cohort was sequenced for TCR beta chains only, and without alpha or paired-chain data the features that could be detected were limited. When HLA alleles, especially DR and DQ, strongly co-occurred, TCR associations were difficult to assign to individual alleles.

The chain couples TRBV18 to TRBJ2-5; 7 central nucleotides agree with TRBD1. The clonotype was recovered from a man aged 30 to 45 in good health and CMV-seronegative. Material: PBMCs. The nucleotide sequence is TGTGCCAGCTCGCTGGGGACAGAAGAGACCCAGTACTTC. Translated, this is CASSLGTEETQYF.